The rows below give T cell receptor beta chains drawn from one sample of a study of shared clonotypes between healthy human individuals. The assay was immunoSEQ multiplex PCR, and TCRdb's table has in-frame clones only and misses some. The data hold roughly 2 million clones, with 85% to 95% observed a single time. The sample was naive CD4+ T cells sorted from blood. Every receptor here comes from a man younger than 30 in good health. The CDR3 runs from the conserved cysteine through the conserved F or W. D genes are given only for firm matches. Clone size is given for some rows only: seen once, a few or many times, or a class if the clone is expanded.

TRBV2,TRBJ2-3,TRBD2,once,TGTGCCAGCAGTGAGGGAGTAGCGGGAGAAAATACGCAGTATTTT,CASSEGVAGENTQYF
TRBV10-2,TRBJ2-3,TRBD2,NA,TGCGCCAGCACTCAGCGGGAGGGCCCAGATACGCAGTATTTT,CASTQREGPDTQYF
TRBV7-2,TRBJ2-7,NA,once,TGTGCCAGCAGCTTAGCGGCAGGGTCGGGCTACGAGCAGTACTTC,CASSLAAGSGYEQYF
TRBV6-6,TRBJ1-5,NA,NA,TGTGCCAGCAGTTACTCGTTGGTTCAGCCCCAGCATTTT,CASSYSLVQPQHF
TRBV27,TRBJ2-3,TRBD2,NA,TGTGCCAGCAGTTTAGGCCTAGCGGGGGGAGATACGCAGTATTTT,CASSLGLAGGDTQYF
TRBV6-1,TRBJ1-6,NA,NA,TGTGCCAGCAGTGATGGATTAGGGGCCTATTCACCCCTCCACTTT,CASSDGLGAYSPLHF
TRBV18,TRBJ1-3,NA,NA,TGTGCCAGCTCACCAATTCGGGAACCTGGAAACACCATATATTTT,CASSPIREPGNTIYF
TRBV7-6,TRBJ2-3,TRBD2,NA,TGTGCCAGCAGCTCGAGACTAGCGGGGACGCCCCCAGATACGCAGTATTTT,CASSSRLAGTPPDTQYF
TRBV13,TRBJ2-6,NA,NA,TGTGCCAGCCGTTACAGGGCTGGGGCCAACGTCCTGACTTTC,CASRYRAGANVLTF
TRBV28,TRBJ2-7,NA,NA,TGTGCCATCAGTCCTGGGGGCGGGGGTCCCTACGAGCAGTACTTC,CAISPGGGGPYEQYF
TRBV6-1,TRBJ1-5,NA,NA,TGTGCCAGCACAAAAGGGGGTAGCAATCAGCCCCAGCATTTT,CASTKGGSNQPQHF
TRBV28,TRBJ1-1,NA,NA,TGTGCCAGCAGTTCCTACCCGACAGTTTCGAACACTGAAGCTTTCTTT,CASSSYPTVSNTEAFF
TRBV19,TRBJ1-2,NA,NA,TGTGCCAGTAGTATAGGTAGAGGGAATGGCTACACCTTC,CASSIGRGNGYTF
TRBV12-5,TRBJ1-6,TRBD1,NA,TGTGCTAGTGGGGCGGTTTTGGACAGGGATAATTCACCCCTCCACTTT,CASGAVLDRDNSPLHF
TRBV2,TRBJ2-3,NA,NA,TGTGCCAGCTCTGAAGGGCCGGGAAATACGCAGTATTTT,CASSEGPGNTQYF